The 18 T cell receptor beta chains below were found in one sample sequenced in a study of blood T cell repertoires in COVID-19. Method: immunoSEQ multiplex PCR; TCRdb's copy keeps in-frame clones and lacks some. This table holds around 94,000 clones, more than 90% found once. The material sequenced was peripheral blood. The receptors shown here come from a woman aged 50 to 60 with COVID-19, enrolled during active disease.

The chain uses TRBV5-6 and TRBJ2-3; D gene unclear. Germline V gene lookup returns CDR1 SGHDT and CDR2 YYEEEE. This CDR3 comprises 12 residues. V lost 0 bases and J lost 6, with 5 bases in between. CDR3 amino acids: CASSLGMDTQYF. CDR3 sequence (DNA): TGTGCCAGCAGCTTGGGTATGGATACGCAGTATTTT.

The V call is TRBV7-2, the J call TRBJ1-5; no clear D gene. The germline gives CDR1 SGHTA, CDR2 FQGNSA. The length of the CDR3 is 14 residues. V gave up 1 base and J gave up 1 base, with 5 bases separating them. The chain's CDR3 is CASSLDRSNQPQHF. Written as DNA, the CDR3 is TGTGCCAGCAGCTTAGACAGAAGCAATCAGCCCCAGCATTTT.

V usage is TRBV11-2 and J usage is TRBJ1-2; TRBD1 might be the D (6 bases). Germline V CDR1 and CDR2: SGHAT, FQNNGV. The CDR3 runs to 15 residues. Trimming took off 5 bases at V and 7 bases at J, with 20 bases between the two ends. The CDR3 DNA reads TGTGCCAGCAGCATCGCCCAAACAGGGTTTGCTGGCTACACCTTC. This translates into CASSIAQTGFAGYTF.

This rearrangement joins TRBV18 to TRBJ1-5; 8 bases agree with TRBD1. The CDR3 totals 14 residues. The junction had 0 bases not matched to a gene; V was cut back by 5 bases and J by 0 bases. The V gene's germline CDR1 is KGHSH and CDR2 LQKENI. Here the CDR3 reads CASSTGGSNQPQHF. The CDR3 nucleotides read TGTGCCAGCTCAACAGGGGGTAGCAATCAGCCCCAGCATTTT.

CDR3 residues: CASSQVATSGGRTGELFF. CDR3 DNA: TGTGCCAGCAGCCAAGTAGCGACTAGCGGGGGCCGAACCGGGGAGCTGTTTTTT. This chain links TRBV3-1 (or the pseudogene TRBV3-2) with TRBJ2-2; TRBD2 agrees at 12 bases. J gave up 5 bases and V 1 base, and 8 bases lay outside the gene matches. CDR3 length equals 18 residues. CDR1 is LGHDT, CDR2 YNNKEL, per germline (reference sequence).

The V gene is TRBV24-1, the J gene TRBJ2-1, with 10 bases that match TRBD2. The V gene's germline CDR1 is KGHDR and CDR2 SFDVKD. This CDR3 has 13 residues. Trimming cost V 8 bases and J 7 bases; bases outside gene matches: 4. In DNA form, the CDR3 reads TGTGCCACCACCGGAGCGGGGGGGAATGAGCAGTTCTTC. This sequence encodes CATTGAGGNEQFF.

This chain links TRBV28 with TRBJ1-2; 7 nucleotides match TRBD1. This CDR3 has 14 amino acids. The trim removed 6 bases at V and 3 bases at J, leaving 7 bases unmatched. Germline loops: CDR1 MDHEN, CDR2 SYDVKM. Here the CDR3 reads CASSPTGNDYGYTF. CDR3 sequence (DNA): TGTGCCAGCAGCCCGACAGGGAACGACTATGGCTACACCTTC.

This clone showed up just once. This rearrangement joins TRBV19 to TRBJ1-3; D may be TRBD1 (6 bases). Trimming pared 5 bases from V and 0 bases from J, leaving 17 bases between. Germline CDR1 is LNHDA and CDR2 is SQIVND (reference sequence). There are 17 residues in the CDR3. Here the CDR3 reads CASSPSTGSNSGNTIYF. In DNA, the CDR3 is TGTGCCAGTAGTCCGTCGACAGGTTCTAACTCTGGAAACACCATATATTTT.

V is TRBV2 and J is TRBJ2-3, with TRBD1 matching 8 bases. Germline values: CDR1 SNHLY, CDR2 FYNNEI. There are 16 residues in the CDR3. V lost 7 bases to trimming and J lost 4 bases; unmatched junction nucleotides: 13. CDR3 in DNA: TGTGCCAGCAACAGAAGAGGGGACAGGTGGGCAGATACGCAGTATTTT. Translated: CASNRRGDRWADTQYF.

The chain's CDR3 is CASSGARGSEQYF. DNA of the CDR3: TGTGCCAGCAGCGGGGCCAGGGGCAGCGAGCAGTACTTC. V is TRBV6-5 and J is TRBJ2-7; D perhaps matches TRBD1 (6 bases). CDR3 length equals 13 residues. V shed 6 bases and J shed 6 bases, with 15 bases lying between them. The germline CDR1 and CDR2 sequences are MNHEY and SVGAGI.

CDR3 residues: CASSPPQAQETQYF. CDR3 in DNA: TGTGCCAGCAGCCCCCCCCAGGCTCAAGAGACCCAGTACTTC. V usage is TRBV13 and J usage is TRBJ2-5; D is ambiguous. The CDR3 has 14 residues. Germline assignment: CDR1 PRHDT and CDR2 FYEKMQ (reference sequence). Trimming took off 5 bases at V and 2 bases at J, with 12 bases between the two ends.

The rearrangement joins TRBV15 to TRBJ1-2; D is perhaps TRBD1 (6 bases). Germline values: CDR1 LNHNV, CDR2 YYDKDF (reference sequence). V was clipped by 0 bases and J by 5 bases, with 25 bases between them. This CDR3 is built from 19 residues. The CDR3 bases are TGTGCCACCAGCAGAGACGGCGGTATCGGGGGGCGCGGAGAGTATGGCTACACCTTC. Residues: CATSRDGGIGGRGEYGYTF.

This chain uses TRBV19 with TRBJ1-5; D is undetermined. Germline V gives CDR1 LNHDA, CDR2 SQIVND (reference sequence). Trimming took 2 bases from V and 5 from J, leaving 7 bases between them. This CDR3 is 13 amino acids long. The CDR3 DNA follows: TGTGCCAGTAGTATAACGGTAGATCAGCCCCAGCATTTT. It translates to CASSITVDQPQHF.

The chain is built from TRBV24-1 and TRBJ2-1; D is perhaps TRBD2 (6 bases). V gave up 3 bases and J gave up 3 bases, with 11 bases separating them. Per the germline V gene, CDR1 is KGHDR and CDR2 is SFDVKD. This CDR3 contains 15 residues. CDR3 nucleotide sequence: TGTGCCACCAGTGATCTCTCTAGCGACTACAATGAGCAGTTCTTC. Translated, it gives CATSDLSSDYNEQFF.

The chain couples TRBV9 to TRBJ2-7; D unclear. The CDR3 consists of 14 residues. Trimming took 0 bases from V and 4 from J, leaving 11 bases between them. Looked up from germline, CDR1 is SGDLS and CDR2 is YYNGEE. CDR3 sequence (DNA): TGTGCCAGCAGCGTAGGCCAAACGGTATACGAGCAGTACTTC. This translates into CASSVGQTVYEQYF. The complete variable domain, with remaining parts taken from reference TRBV9 and TRBJ2-7, reads DSGVTQTPKHLITATGQRVTLRCSPRSGDLSVYWYQQSLDQGLQFLIQYYNGEERAKGNILERFSAQQFPDLHSELNLSSLELGDSALYFCASSVGQTVYEQYFGPGTRLTVT.

The chain has TRBV7-9 and TRBJ1-6, with TRBD1 as a possible D gene (5 bases). The V end was cut by 5 bases, the J end by 7 bases, with 15 bases between. The CDR3 sequence is 15 residues long. Germline values: CDR1 SEHNR, CDR2 FQNEAQ (reference sequence). DNA of the CDR3: TGTGCCAGCAGCCCGGCAGGGAGGCAGAATTCACCCCTCCACTTT. It yields the protein CASSPAGRQNSPLHF.

The CDR3: CASSLEAYGGEQFF. CDR3 sequence (DNA): TGCGCCAGCAGCTTGGAAGCGTACGGGGGTGAGCAGTTCTTC. The chain is built from TRBV5-1 and TRBJ2-1; maybe TRBD2 (6 bases). CDR3 length: 14 amino acids. V lost 0 bases, J lost 9 bases, and 13 bases lay in between. CDR1 and CDR2 (germline): SGHRS, YFSETQ.

The chain combines TRBV9 with TRBJ1-1, with D perhaps matching TRBD1 (5 bases). The CDR3 is 18 residues long. V shed 4 bases and J shed 2 bases, with 24 bases lying between them. Per the germline V gene, CDR1 is SGDLS and CDR2 is YYNGEE. DNA for the CDR3: TGTGCCAGCAGCCCATACGGGGGGTTGCGTCTTTTAAACACTGAAGCTTTCTTT. This translates into CASSPYGGLRLLNTEAFF.